These T cell receptor beta chains were read from a single sample in a study of shared T cell receptors in the human thymus. The assay was immunoSEQ multiplex PCR, and TCRdb's table has in-frame clones only and misses some. Among hundreds of thousands of clones listed, about 89% were seen once. The same sample was also used in a study of human thymus T cells.

Material for sequencing was thymocytes. These receptors all come from a boy under two years old with a congenital heart defect. Each CDR3 is given with its conserved first and last residue. A D gene is named only where the DNA matches it firmly. Only part of the rows carry a size: once, few, many, or a class if the clone is expanded.

J: TRBJ2-7; size: NA; V: TRBV29-1; D: TRBD1; CDR3: CSVEDSQTGVPYEQYF; DNA: TGCAGCGTTGAAGATTCTCAGACAGGGGTGCCCTACGAGCAGTACTTC
J: TRBJ1-5; size: NA; V: TRBV28; D: NA; CDR3: CASKVQGGQPQHF; DNA: TGTGCCAGCAAGGTGCAGGGCGGCCAGCCCCAGCATTTT
J: TRBJ2-5; size: NA; V: TRBV6-5; D: TRBD1; CDR3: CASSYSGDRKEETQYF; DNA: TGTGCCAGCAGTTACTCGGGGGACAGGAAAGAAGAGACCCAGTACTTC
J: TRBJ1-1; size: NA; V: TRBV27; D: NA; CDR3: CASSRTREVTEAFF; DNA: TGTGCCAGCAGCCGGACAAGGGAGGTGACTGAAGCTTTCTTT
J: TRBJ1-2; size: NA; V: TRBV19; D: NA; CDR3: CASTLRGESYTF; DNA: TGTGCCAGTACCCTCCGGGGGGAAAGCTACACCTTC
J: TRBJ1-5; size: few; V: TRBV10-3; D: TRBD1; CDR3: CAISDGTGGQPQHF; DNA: TGTGCCATATCAGATGGGACAGGGGGGCAGCCCCAGCATTTT
J: TRBJ2-1; size: NA; V: TRBV5-1; D: TRBD2; CDR3: CASSFGTSGRARPYNEQFF; DNA: TGCGCCAGCAGCTTCGGGACTAGCGGGAGGGCCCGCCCTTACAATGAGCAGTTCTTC
J: TRBJ2-7; size: NA; V: TRBV14; D: TRBD1; CDR3: CASSQDLGGRTGITYEQYF; DNA: TGTGCCAGCAGCCAAGATTTAGGCGGAAGGACAGGGATTACCTACGAGCAGTACTTC
J: TRBJ2-7; size: NA; V: TRBV5-5; D: TRBD2; CDR3: CASSLDLAGGPIVYEQYF; DNA: TGTGCCAGCAGCTTGGATCTAGCGGGAGGGCCAATAGTCTACGAGCAGTACTTC
J: TRBJ1-6; size: NA; V: TRBV11-3; D: TRBD1; CDR3: CASSCDRGESPLHF; DNA: TGTGCCAGCAGCTGTGACAGGGGGGAATCACCCCTCCACTTT
J: TRBJ1-5; size: NA; V: TRBV4-1; D: TRBD1; CDR3: CASSHPGQGALGNQPQHF; DNA: TGCGCCAGCAGCCACCCGGGACAGGGGGCTTTGGGCAATCAGCCCCAGCATTTT
J: TRBJ1-2; size: NA; V: TRBV27; D: NA; CDR3: CASRGGINYGYTF; DNA: TGTGCCAGCAGGGGGGGGATAAACTATGGCTACACCTTC
J: TRBJ1-1; size: NA; V: TRBV4-1; D: TRBD1; CDR3: CASSQDPRTGLLNTEAFF; DNA: TGCGCCAGCAGCCAAGACCCTCGGACAGGCCTTTTGAACACTGAAGCTTTCTTT
J: TRBJ2-1; size: once; V: TRBV9; D: NA; CDR3: CASSVGQDTYNEQFF; DNA: TGTGCCAGCAGCGTAGGACAGGACACCTACAATGAGCAGTTCTTC
J: TRBJ1-2; size: NA; V: TRBV5-6; D: NA; CDR3: CASSLGGVDYGYTF; DNA: TGTGCCAGCAGCTTGGGGGGGGTCGACTATGGCTACACCTTC
J: TRBJ1-1; size: NA; V: TRBV5-1; D: TRBD1; CDR3: CASSSVVQGPLNTEAFF; DNA: TGCGCCAGCAGCTCCGTGGTACAGGGGCCATTGAACACTGAAGCTTTCTTT